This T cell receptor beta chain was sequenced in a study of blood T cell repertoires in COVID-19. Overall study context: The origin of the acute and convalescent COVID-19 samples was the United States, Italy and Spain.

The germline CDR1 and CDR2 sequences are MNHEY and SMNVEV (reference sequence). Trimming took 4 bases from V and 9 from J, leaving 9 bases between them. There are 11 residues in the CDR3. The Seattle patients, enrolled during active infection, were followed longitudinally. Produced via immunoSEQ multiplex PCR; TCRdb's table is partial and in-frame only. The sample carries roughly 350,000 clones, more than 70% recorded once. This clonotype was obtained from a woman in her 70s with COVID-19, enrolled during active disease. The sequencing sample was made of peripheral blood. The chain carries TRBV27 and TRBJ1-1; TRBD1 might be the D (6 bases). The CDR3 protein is CASSSRGKAFF. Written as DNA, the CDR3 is TGTGCCAGCAGTTCGAGGGGGAAAGCTTTCTTT.